Listed below are T cell receptor beta chains from one sample, sequenced in a study of blood T cell repertoires in COVID-19. Generated by immunoSEQ multiplex PCR, the TCRdb table keeps only in-frame clones and is missing some. Of fewer than 250,000 clones listed, around nine tenths are singletons. Sequenced: peripheral blood. The receptors shown here come from a young man with acute or convalescent COVID-19. The CDR3 runs from the conserved cysteine through the conserved F or W. A D gene is named only where the DNA matches it firmly. Rows may omit the clone size; those that give it use once, few, many or a size class.

clone_size,j_call,v_call,d_call,cdr3_length,cdr3_aa,cdr3_nt
NA,TRBJ1-1,TRBV6-1,TRBD1,18,CASSEWMGQGAVNTEAFF,TGTGCCAGCAGTGAATGGATGGGACAGGGGGCCGTGAACACTGAAGCTTTCTTT
NA,TRBJ1-2,TRBV4-1,NA,12,CASSQDGELRAF,TGCGCCAGCAGCCAAGACGGGGAACTTCGCGCCTTC
NA,TRBJ2-3,TRBV10-2,TRBD2,16,CASSERTGGLLNTQYF,TGCGCCAGCAGTGAGCGGACGGGGGGGCTGCTCAATACGCAGTATTTT
few,TRBJ2-1,TRBV2,TRBD2,14,CASSGLADYNEQFF,TGTGCCAGCAGTGGACTAGCGGACTACAATGAGCAGTTCTTC
NA,TRBJ2-1,TRBV7-3,NA,12,CASGFGNNEQFF,TGTGCCAGCGGATTCGGGAACAATGAGCAGTTCTTC
NA,TRBJ1-2,TRBV19,NA,12,CASSISRGGYTF,TGTGCCAGTAGTATATCTAGAGGCGGCTACACCTTC
NA,TRBJ1-5,TRBV9,NA,15,CASSPGGIDNQPQHF,TGTGCCAGCAGCCCGGGGGGGATTGACAATCAGCCCCAGCATTTT
NA,TRBJ2-3,TRBV11-2,NA,13,CASSLATPDTQYF,TGTGCCAGCAGCTTAGCTACTCCAGATACGCAGTATTTT
once,TRBJ2-3,TRBV10-1,TRBD2,14,CASSVGGATDTQYF,TGCGCCAGCAGTGTCGGGGGGGCCACAGATACGCAGTATTTT
NA,TRBJ2-7,TRBV19,TRBD1,14,CASSIQGVQDEQYF,TGTGCCAGTAGCATACAGGGGGTTCAGGACGAGCAGTACTTC
NA,TRBJ1-2,TRBV28,TRBD1,14,CASSPGGDDYGYTF,TGTGCCAGCAGCCCAGGGGGAGACGACTATGGCTACACCTTC
NA,TRBJ2-5,TRBV29-1,TRBD2,14,CSVATSGLQETQYF,TGCAGCGTTGCGACTAGCGGGCTCCAAGAGACCCAGTACTTC
NA,TRBJ2-1,TRBV24-1,TRBD2,15,CATSESGGYYNEQFF,TGTGCCACCAGTGAGAGCGGGGGGTACTACAATGAGCAGTTCTTC
NA,TRBJ2-2,TRBV12-3/TRBV12-4,TRBD2,13,CASSLAGGTQPFF,TGTGCCAGCAGTTTAGCGGGGGGGACCCAGCCGTTTTTT